These 2 T cell receptor beta chains share one sample of origin, sequenced in a study of OX40 agonist ivuxolimab in advanced cancers. The table came from immunoSEQ multiplex PCR; TCRdb's copy has only in-frame clones and leaves some out. In the table there are about 40,000 clones, over 75% of which are singletons. Source: CD4+ or CD8+ T cells sorted from blood, taken in a trial of the OX40 agonist ivuxolimab. These receptors all stem from an adult with an advanced solid tumor such as melanoma, head and neck, liver or kidney cancer.

V is TRBV6-6 and J is TRBJ1-4; TRBD1 agrees at 8 bases. With 6 bases clipped from V and 5 bases from J, the junction kept 8 bases outside the gene matches. Germline CDR1 reads MNHNY; CDR2 reads SVGAGI (reference sequence). The CDR3 runs to 15 residues. The CDR3: CASRPTGGRNEKLFF. CDR3 coding DNA: TGTGCCAGCAGGCCTACAGGGGGACGGAATGAAAAACTGTTTTTT.

The V call is TRBV11-1, the J call TRBJ2-3, with D possibly being TRBD1 or TRBD2 (6 bases each). Deletions cut 1 base from V and 3 bases from J, with 14 bases between. The CDR3 consists of 16 residues. The germline V gene encodes CDR1 SGHAT and CDR2 FQDESV (reference sequence). The CDR3 sequence: CASSLVRGARTDTQYF. CDR3 coding DNA: TGTGCCAGCAGCTTAGTAAGGGGGGCAAGGACAGATACGCAGTATTTT.